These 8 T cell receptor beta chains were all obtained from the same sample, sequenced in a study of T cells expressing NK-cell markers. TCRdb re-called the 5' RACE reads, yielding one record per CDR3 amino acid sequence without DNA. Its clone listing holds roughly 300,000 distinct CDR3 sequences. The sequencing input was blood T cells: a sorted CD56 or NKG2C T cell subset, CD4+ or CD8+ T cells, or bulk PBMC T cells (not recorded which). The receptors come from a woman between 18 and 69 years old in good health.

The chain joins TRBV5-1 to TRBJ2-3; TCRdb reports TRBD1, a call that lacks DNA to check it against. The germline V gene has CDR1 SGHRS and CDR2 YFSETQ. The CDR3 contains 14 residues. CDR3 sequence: CASSLDSTEDTQYF.

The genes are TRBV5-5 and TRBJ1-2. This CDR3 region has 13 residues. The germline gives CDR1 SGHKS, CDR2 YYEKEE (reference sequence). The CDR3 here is CASSLVFLVDYTF. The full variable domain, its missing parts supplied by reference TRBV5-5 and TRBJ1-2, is DAGVTQSPTHLIKTRGQQVTLRCSPISGHKSVSWYQQVLGQGPQFIFQYYEKEERGRGNFPDRFSARQFPNYSSELNVNALLLGDSALYLCASSLVFLVDYTFGSGTRLTVV.

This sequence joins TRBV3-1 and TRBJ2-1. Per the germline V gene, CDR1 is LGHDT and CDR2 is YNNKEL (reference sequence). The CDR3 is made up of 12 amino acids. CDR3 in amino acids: CASSQMDNEQFF.

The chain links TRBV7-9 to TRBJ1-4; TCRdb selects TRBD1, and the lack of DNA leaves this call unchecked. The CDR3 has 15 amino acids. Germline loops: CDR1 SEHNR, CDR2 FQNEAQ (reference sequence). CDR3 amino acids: CASSFDRGINEKLFF. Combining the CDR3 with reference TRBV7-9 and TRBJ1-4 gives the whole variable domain DTGVSQNPRHKITKRGQNVTFRCDPISEHNRLYWYRQTLGQGPEFLTYFQNEAQLEKSRLLSDRFSAERPKGSFSTLEIQRTEQGDSAMYLCASSFDRGINEKLFFGSGTQLSVL.

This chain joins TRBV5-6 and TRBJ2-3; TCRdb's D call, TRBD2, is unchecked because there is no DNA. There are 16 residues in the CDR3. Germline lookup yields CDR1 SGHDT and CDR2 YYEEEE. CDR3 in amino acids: CASSSRGGVRTDTQYF.

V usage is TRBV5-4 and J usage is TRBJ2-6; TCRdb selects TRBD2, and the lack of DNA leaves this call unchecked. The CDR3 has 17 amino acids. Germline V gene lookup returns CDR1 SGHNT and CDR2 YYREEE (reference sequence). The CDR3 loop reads CASSPSRGYLGANVLTF.

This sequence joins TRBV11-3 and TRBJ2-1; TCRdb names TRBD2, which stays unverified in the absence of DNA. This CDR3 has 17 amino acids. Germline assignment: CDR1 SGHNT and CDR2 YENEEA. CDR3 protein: CASSRTSTSGRANEQFF.

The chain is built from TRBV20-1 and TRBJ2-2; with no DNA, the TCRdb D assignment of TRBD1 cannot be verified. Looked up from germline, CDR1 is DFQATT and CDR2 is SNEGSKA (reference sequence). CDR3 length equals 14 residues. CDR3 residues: CSAREGTGGGELFF.